This entry concerns a single T cell receptor (beta chain). Its antigen is unidentified. This sample is part of a study of cytomegalovirus exposure and HLA in healthy donors. Whole-study findings and limits: CMV serostatus was the sole immune exposure information available.

CDR1 is GTSNPN, CDR2 SVGIG, per germline (reference sequence). V was trimmed by 5 bases and J by 2 bases, leaving 18 bases between them. The CDR3 runs 15 residues. Vbeta (60) and Jbeta (13) primers were used in the PCR. TCRdb's table, derived via immunoSEQ multiplex PCR, lists solely in-frame clones and lacks some. Among about 170,000 clones, 70% to 80% were seen once, and the ten largest hold approximately 2.1%. The chain combines TRBV30 with TRBJ1-2; maybe TRBD1 (5 bases). The TCR originated in a woman in her 30s in good health and CMV-seropositive. Input material: PBMCs. The CDR3 region is CAWQPQGFLNYGYTF. The CDR3 DNA is TGTGCCTGGCAGCCCCAGGGTTTCCTAAACTATGGCTACACCTTC.